The 8 T cell receptor beta chains in this list originate from one sample, sequenced in a study of cytomegalovirus exposure and HLA in healthy donors (dated by TCRdb to 2017 to 2019). The method behind the library was the immunoSEQ multiplex PCR assay. For the multiplex PCR, a mixture combining 60 forward primers for TCR Vbeta segments and 13 reverse primers for TCR Jbeta segments was used. TCRdb mirrors the immuneACCESS table, restricted to in-frame sequences. Some clones are absent from its copies; in checked studies, under half trace to an unresolved V gene, and the reason for the others is unknown. This sample is represented by 150,000 to 200,000 clones; less than 85% of them were singletons. The leading ten clones occupy over 1.1% of the sample. Sequencing used PBMCs. These TCRs come from a man aged 55 to 70 in good health and CMV-seronegative.

This chain joins TRBV25-1 and TRBJ2-7; D not resolved. Germline V gene lookup returns CDR1 MGHDK and CDR2 SYGVNS. The V end lost 11 bases, the J end lost 6 bases, and 14 bases lay between the germline ends. The CDR3 is made up of 11 amino acids. The CDR3 coding sequence is TGTGCCTTTTCGTATGCGGTCGAGCAGTACTTC. It is translated as CAFSYAVEQYF.

As to this clone: This may arise from a read error, as a much more abundant clone is one base away. The chain uses TRBV2 and TRBJ2-5; a weak D match, TRBD2 (6 bases). CDR3 length: 13 residues. CDR1 is SNHLY and CDR2 is FYNNEI in the germline V gene. Deletions cut 5 bases from V and 5 bases from J, with 12 bases between. CDR3 loop: CASSLGGGETQYF. In DNA, the CDR3 is TGTGCCAGCAGTCTTGGAGGAGGGGAGACCCAGTACTTC.

This chain links TRBV28 with TRBJ1-6; D may be TRBD1 (6 bases). Per germline, CDR1 MDHEN and CDR2 SYDVKM. CDR3 length: 15 amino acids. The V end lost 3 bases, the J end lost 14 bases, and 20 bases lay between the germline ends. The chain's CDR3 is CASSFGTGIWLALHF. Here the CDR3 DNA reads TGTGCCAGCAGTTTCGGCACAGGGATTTGGTTGGCCCTCCACTTT.

The chain carries TRBV23-1 and TRBJ2-2; a weak D match, TRBD2 (6 bases). TRBV23-1 is sorted into the ORF group, with uncertain function. The CDR3 is made up of 15 amino acids. The V end lost 6 bases, the J end lost 2 bases, and 13 bases lay between the germline ends. CDR3 sequence (DNA): TGCGCCAGCAGCCGCGCGGGAAGAAACACCGGGGAGCTGTTTTTT. It is translated as CASSRAGRNTGELFF.

The table lists this clone with a few counts. The V call is TRBV9, the J call TRBJ2-1, with 10 bases identical to TRBD2. After removal of 3 bases from V and 5 bases from J, the junction contained 8 bases not matched to a gene. CDR3 size: 16 residues. Germline V gene sequence: CDR1 SGDLS, CDR2 YYNGEE. The CDR3 DNA is TGTGCCAGCAGCGCCCCTAGCGGGGGTATAAACAATGAGCAGTTCTTC. It yields the protein CASSAPSGGINNEQFF.

The J gene is TRBJ2-1, the V gene TRBV15; D is ambiguous. The germline gives CDR1 LNHNV, CDR2 YYDKDF (reference sequence). V was shortened by 0 bases and J by 7 bases, with 13 bases between the two germline ends. The CDR3 contains 15 residues. The CDR3 sequence: CATSRDLDSENEQFF. The CDR3 DNA reads TGTGCCACCAGCAGAGATTTAGACTCTGAAAATGAGCAGTTCTTC.

The chain recombines TRBV6-1 with TRBJ2-7, with a weak D call TRBD2 (6 bases). This CDR3 spans 15 amino acids. Per germline, CDR1 MNHNS and CDR2 SASEGT. The V end was cut by 6 bases, the J end by 4 bases, with 19 bases between. Written as DNA, the CDR3 is TGTGCCAGCAGGGGAGGTCGCGCGGGCCGATACGAGCAGTACTTC. Translating it yields CASRGGRAGRYEQYF.

J is TRBJ1-2 and V is TRBV27; no reliable D call. The V gene's germline CDR1 is MNHEY and CDR2 SMNVEV (reference sequence). The CDR3 is 17 amino acids. V shed 1 base and J shed 1 base, with 16 bases lying between them. CDR3 residues: CASSLFQSDAYNYGYTF. The DNA for the CDR3 is TGTGCCAGCAGTTTATTCCAGAGCGATGCCTATAACTATGGCTACACCTTC.